The 10 T cell receptor beta chains below come from one sample, sequenced in a study of breast tumors, draining lymph nodes, adjacent tissues. Via MiXCR, TCRdb re-called the multiplex PCR reads, giving one row per CDR3 protein. Of 140,000 or so distinct CDR3 sequences listed, approximately 32% are singletons. The lymph nodes were axillary draining lymph nodes from breast cancer patients. Specimen: axillary lymph node tissue. The receptors derive from a female donor with breast cancer. Some clones in this sample may be carry-over from other donors' samples.

As for this clonotype: With a much larger clone just one base away, this may be a read error. The gene calls are TRBV12-3 or TRBV12-4 and TRBJ1-6; D ambiguous. The CDR3 is 16 residues long. V was clipped by 3 bases and J by 11 bases, with 20 bases between them. CDR3 region: CASSFGGGTPGTPLHF. The DNA for the CDR3 is TGTGCCAGCAGTTTCGGTGGAGGCACGCCGGGGACACCCCTCCACTTT.

This clonotype showed up many times. The V gene is TRBV20-1, the J gene TRBJ1-3; no firm D call. Germline V CDR1 and CDR2: DFQATT, SNEGSKA (reference sequence). The V gene lost 3 bases and the J gene lost 1 base, with 7 bases spanning the gap. There are 13 residues in the CDR3. The CDR3: CSASRGSGNTIYF. CDR3 DNA: TGCAGTGCTAGCCGAGGTTCTGGAAACACCATATATTTT.

There are many counts of this clonotype. The rearrangement uses TRBV6-1 and TRBJ1-6; D is perhaps TRBD1 (6 bases). The CDR3 runs to 15 residues. V dropped 6 bases and J dropped 7 bases, with 16 bases sitting between them. CDR1 is MNHNS and CDR2 is SASEGT in the germline V gene. The CDR3 reads CASSAQGNANSPLHF. CDR3 DNA sequence: TGTGCCAGCAGCGCCCAGGGGAACGCAAATTCACCCCTCCACTTT.

This clonotype was counted at least ten times. V and J are TRBV5-5 and TRBJ2-7; no firm D call. The CDR3 consists of 14 residues. Per the germline V gene, CDR1 is SGHKS and CDR2 is YYEKEE (reference sequence). Deletions cut 0 bases from V and 0 bases from J, with 7 bases between. CDR3 sequence (DNA): TGTGCCAGCAGCTTGGCTTATTCCTCCTACGAGCAGTACGTC. It encodes CASSLAYSSYEQYV.

For this clonotype: A read error may account for a junction end that differs from germline. The rearrangement joins TRBV7-3 to TRBJ2-5; perhaps D is TRBD1 or TRBD2 (5 bases each). CDR3 length equals 15 residues. Germline V gene data show CDR1 as SGHTA and CDR2 as FQGTGA. Written as DNA, the CDR3 is TGTGCCAGCGGCTTCACCGGGACGGGCGGAGAGACCCAGCACTTC. Translating it yields CASGFTGTGGETQHF.

This clonotype was counted at least ten times. The chain couples TRBV7-9 to TRBJ2-1; D unclear. Per germline, CDR1 SEHNR and CDR2 FQNEAQ (reference sequence). Trimming removed 1 base from V and 0 bases from J, with 7 bases in between. The CDR3 totals 15 residues. This chain's CDR3 is CASSLGGTSYNEQFF. In DNA, the CDR3 is TGTGCCAGCAGCTTAGGGGGTACCTCCTACAATGAGCAGTTCTTC.

This chain connects TRBV7-9 to TRBJ1-1; D is possibly TRBD1 (6 bases). The germline gives CDR1 SEHNR, CDR2 FQNEAQ (reference sequence). V was cut by 8 bases and J by 0 bases, with 16 bases left in between. This CDR3 has 15 amino acids. The CDR3 spells CASANLGGLNTEAFF. CDR3 coding DNA: TGTGCCAGCGCAAACTTAGGGGGTCTGAACACTGAAGCTTTCTTT. The full variable domain, its missing parts supplied by reference TRBV7-9 and TRBJ1-1, is DTGVSQNPRHKITKRGQNVTFRCDPISEHNRLYWYRQTLGQGPEFLTYFQNEAQLEKSRLLSDRFSAERPKGSFSTLEIQRTEQGDSAMYLCASANLGGLNTEAFFGQGTRLTVV.

The sample holds many counts of this clonotype. The gene calls are TRBV7-9 and TRBJ2-2, with TRBD2 matching 7 bases. V was pared by 5 bases and J by 8 bases, with 2 bases of the junction left unmatched. Germline CDR1 and CDR2: SEHNR and FQNEAQ (reference sequence). The CDR3 extends over 12 amino acids. The CDR3 sequence is CASSPGGGELFF. The CDR3 nucleotides read TGTGCCAGCAGCCCCGGGGGGGGGGAGCTGTTTTTT. Full variable domain (outside the CDR3, taken from reference TRBV7-9 and TRBJ2-2): DTGVSQNPRHKITKRGQNVTFRCDPISEHNRLYWYRQTLGQGPEFLTYFQNEAQLEKSRLLSDRFSAERPKGSFSTLEIQRTEQGDSAMYLCASSPGGGELFFGEGSRLTVL.

J is TRBJ1-1 and V is TRBV12-3 or TRBV12-4; D is uncertain. This CDR3 comprises 13 residues. The V end was cut by 3 bases, the J end by 1 base, with 6 bases between. As DNA, the CDR3 is TGTGCCAGCAGTTTCACGTGGAACACTGAAGCTTTCTTT. Its protein is CASSFTWNTEAFF.

Of note for this clonotype: The missing conserved phenylalanine or tryptophan at the end of this CDR3 makes a read error likely. It is unclear where the CDR3 begins or ends on the DNA, so no DNA is shown, and the CDR3 is as TCRdb lists it. V usage is TRBV9 and J usage is TRBJ2-7; the table's D call of TRBD1 was not tested on the DNA. Germline V gives CDR1 SGDLS, CDR2 YYNGEE. The CDR3 is made up of 14 amino acids, end residues included. The CDR3 is CASSRTAPSYEQSY.